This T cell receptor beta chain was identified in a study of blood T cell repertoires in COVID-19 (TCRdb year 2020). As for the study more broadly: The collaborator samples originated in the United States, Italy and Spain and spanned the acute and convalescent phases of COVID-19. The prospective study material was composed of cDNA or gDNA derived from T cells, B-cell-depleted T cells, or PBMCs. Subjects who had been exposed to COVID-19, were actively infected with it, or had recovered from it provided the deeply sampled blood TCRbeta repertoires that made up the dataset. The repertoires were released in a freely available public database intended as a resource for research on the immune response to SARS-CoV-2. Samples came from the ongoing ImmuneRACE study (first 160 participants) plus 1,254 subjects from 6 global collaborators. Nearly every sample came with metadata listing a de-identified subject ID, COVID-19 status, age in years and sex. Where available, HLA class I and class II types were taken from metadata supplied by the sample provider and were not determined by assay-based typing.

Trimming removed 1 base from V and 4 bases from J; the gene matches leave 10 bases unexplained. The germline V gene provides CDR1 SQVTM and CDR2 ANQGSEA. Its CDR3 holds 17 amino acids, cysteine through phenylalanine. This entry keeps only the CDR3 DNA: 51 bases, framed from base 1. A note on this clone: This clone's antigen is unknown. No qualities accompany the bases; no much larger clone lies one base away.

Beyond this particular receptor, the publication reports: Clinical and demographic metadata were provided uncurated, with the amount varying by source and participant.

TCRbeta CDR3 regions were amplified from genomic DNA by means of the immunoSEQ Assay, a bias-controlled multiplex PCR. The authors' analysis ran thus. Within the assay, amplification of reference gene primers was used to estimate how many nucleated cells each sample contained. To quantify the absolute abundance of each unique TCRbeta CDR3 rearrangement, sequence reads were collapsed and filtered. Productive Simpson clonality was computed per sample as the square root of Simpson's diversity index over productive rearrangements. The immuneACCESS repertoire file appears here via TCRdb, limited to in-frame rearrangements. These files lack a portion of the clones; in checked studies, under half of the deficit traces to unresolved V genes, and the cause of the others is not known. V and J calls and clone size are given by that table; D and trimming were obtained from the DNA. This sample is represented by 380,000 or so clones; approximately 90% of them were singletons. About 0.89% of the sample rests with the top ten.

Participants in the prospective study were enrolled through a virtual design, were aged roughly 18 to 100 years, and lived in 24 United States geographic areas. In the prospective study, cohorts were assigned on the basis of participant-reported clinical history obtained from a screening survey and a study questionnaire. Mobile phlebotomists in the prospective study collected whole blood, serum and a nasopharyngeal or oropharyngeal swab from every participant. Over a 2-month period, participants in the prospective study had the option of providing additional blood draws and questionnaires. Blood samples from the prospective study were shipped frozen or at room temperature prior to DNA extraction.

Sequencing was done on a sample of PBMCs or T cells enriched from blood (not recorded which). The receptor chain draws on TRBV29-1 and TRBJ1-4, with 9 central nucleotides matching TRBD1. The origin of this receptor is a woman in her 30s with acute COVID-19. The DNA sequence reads TGCAGCGTTGAAGTTCCGCGGGGACAGGGACATAATGAAAAACTGTTTTTT. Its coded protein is CSVEVPRGQGHNEKLFF.